This T cell receptor beta chain is drawn from a study of T-cell memory formation after mild COVID-19. A few counts support this clonotype. MiXCR, applied by TCRdb to the 5' RACE reads, yields one record per CDR3 protein. Here the sample spans about 540,000 distinct CDR3 sequences, just over 20% being singletons. The sequenced sample consisted of PBMCs or a T cell subset sorted from them (not recorded which). This TCR derives from an adult woman who had mild COVID-19 (a few samples of this study predate the infection). Cell type and time point are not known.

CDR3: CASSFSFGTGELFF. CDR3 DNA: TGTGCCAGCAGCTTTTCGTTTGGGACCGGGGAGCTGTTTTTT. J is TRBJ2-2 and V is TRBV7-3; D is undetermined. V was pared by 3 bases and J by 5 bases, with 10 bases between. CDR1 is SGHTA and CDR2 is FQGTGA in the germline V gene. CDR3 length: 14 amino acids.